The 10 T cell receptor beta chains given below trace back to one sample, sequenced in a study of cytomegalovirus exposure and HLA in healthy donors. The PCR made use of 60 Vbeta and 13 Jbeta primers. Profiled with immunoSEQ multiplex PCR; TCRdb holds only in-frame clones, not every one. Counted here are a few hundred thousand clones, about 77% occurring once; the ten biggest clones make up 1.5% to 2%. Sequencing was performed on PBMCs. The source is a woman aged 25 to 39 in good health and CMV-seronegative.

The rearrangement links TRBV9 to TRBJ2-1; no clear D gene. The CDR3 runs to 17 residues. Germline lookup yields CDR1 SGDLS and CDR2 YYNGEE. V dropped 0 bases and J dropped 0 bases, with 13 bases sitting between them. CDR3 in amino acids: CASSVGPVQRSYNEQFF. Written as DNA, the CDR3 is TGTGCCAGCAGCGTAGGTCCGGTGCAGCGCTCCTACAATGAGCAGTTCTTC.

The chain carries TRBV10-2 and TRBJ1-1; D might be TRBD1 (5 bases). The V gene lost 0 bases and the J gene lost 4 bases, with 18 bases spanning the gap. Germline CDR1 reads WSHSY; CDR2 reads SAAADI. The CDR3 runs 17 residues. This CDR3 is CASSESGGLEVATEAFF. CDR3 nucleotides: TGCGCCAGCAGTGAGTCCGGGGGTCTTGAGGTCGCCACTGAAGCTTTCTTT.

This clone came up a few times. V usage is TRBV23-1 and J usage is TRBJ2-7; TRBD2 might be the D (6 bases). TRBV23-1 is classed as an ORF, of uncertain function. Trimming left V 2 bases short and J 0 bases short, with 17 bases between. This CDR3 contains 17 residues. DNA for the CDR3: TGCGCCAGCAGTCAACCTACTAGCCTGAGGGACTCCTACGAGCAGTACTTC. This encodes CASSQPTSLRDSYEQYF.

This clone has a handful of counts. This chain uses TRBV30 with TRBJ2-1; TRBD1 might be the D (6 bases). V lost 4 bases, J lost 4 bases, and 14 bases lay in between. Per germline, CDR1 GTSNPN and CDR2 SVGIG (reference sequence). The CDR3 totals 14 residues. The CDR3, as DNA: TGTGCCTGGAACTCGCAGGGGCCGTACAATGAGCAGTTCTTC. Translating it yields CAWNSQGPYNEQFF.

CDR3 DNA: TGTGCCAGCAGCGCCGGGACAGAGTCCTATGGCTACACCTTC. Encoded protein: CASSAGTESYGYTF. V usage is TRBV9 and J usage is TRBJ1-2, with TRBD1 matching over 7 bases. J lost 4 bases, V lost 3 bases, and 6 bases had no gene match. The germline gives CDR1 SGDLS, CDR2 YYNGEE. This CDR3 has 14 amino acids.

This clone was detected only once. This rearrangement joins TRBV27 to TRBJ1-5, with D possibly being TRBD1 (5 bases). Between the trimmed V and J ends, which lost 5 bases and 2 bases, there was a span of 13 bases. Germline V CDR1 and CDR2: MNHEY, SMNVEV (reference sequence). The CDR3 has 15 amino acids. The CDR3 is CASSLSLGGNQPQHF. CDR3 nucleotide sequence: TGTGCCAGCAGTCTCTCATTAGGGGGCAATCAGCCCCAGCATTTT.

This chain joins TRBV5-1 and TRBJ2-1, with D hard to call. CDR3 length: 16 residues. Trimming took off 2 bases at V and 9 bases at J, with 21 bases between the two ends. Germline-derived CDR1 and CDR2 are SGHRS and YFSETQ. The CDR3 reads CASSLTRQVFMGEQFF. CDR3 nucleotides: TGCGCCAGCAGCTTAACAAGGCAGGTTTTTATGGGTGAGCAGTTCTTC.

This chain joins TRBV5-5 and TRBJ2-7; TRBD2 might be the D (6 bases). With 4 bases removed from V and 0 bases from J, the gap between germline ends came to 14 bases. Germline assignment: CDR1 SGHKS and CDR2 YYEKEE (reference sequence). This CDR3 has 15 amino acids. The DNA of the CDR3 is TGTGCCAGCAGCGAAGCTGGGACTCCCTCCTACGAGCAGTACTTC. This translates into CASSEAGTPSYEQYF.

In its sample, this clone was seen once. The gene calls are TRBV6-1 and TRBJ2-1; 10 positions agree with TRBD2. Trimming at V came to 3 bases and at J to 9 bases, leaving 5 bases not matched to a gene. CDR3 length: 14 residues. Germline V CDR1 and CDR2: MNHNS, SASEGT. DNA of the CDR3: TGTGCCAGCAGTGACAGCGGGAGGGCCCGTGAGCAGTTCTTC. It specifies CASSDSGRAREQFF.

The chain joins TRBV7-9 to TRBJ1-2; the match to TRBD1 covers 8 bases. The trim removed 5 bases at V and 2 bases at J, leaving 4 bases unmatched. CDR1 SEHNR and CDR2 FQNEAQ come from the germline V gene (reference sequence). The CDR3 is 14 amino acids. The CDR3 protein is CASSPGDRNYGYTF. The DNA of the CDR3 is TGTGCCAGCAGCCCCGGGGACAGGAACTATGGCTACACCTTC.